This T cell receptor (beta chain) was sequenced for a study of Graves' ophthalmopathy and Graves' hyperthyroidism. Amplification targeted the TCR beta CDR3 regions, with RNA transcripts as the source material. First-round RT-PCR used HTBI primers; second-round multiplex PCR followed. Each CDR3 protein is one row after TCRdb ran MiXCR on the multiplex PCR reads. The sample lists about 550,000 distinct CDR3 sequences, 35% to 40% occurring once. This clonotype appeared many times. This receptor was taken from an adult man with Graves' hyperthyroidism. The sample was peripheral blood or thyroid tissue (not recorded which).

CDR3 amino acids: CASSSPWDRGSSGTEAFF. As DNA, the CDR3 is TGTGCCAGCAGCTCCCCATGGGACAGGGGATCTTCGGGCACTGAAGCTTTCTTT. The rearrangement uses TRBV7-2 and TRBJ1-1; TRBD1 agrees at 10 bases. The CDR3 length is 18 residues. Germline V gene lookup returns CDR1 SGHTA and CDR2 FQGNSA. V was pared by 4 bases and J by 4 bases, with 15 bases of the junction left unmatched.